These T cell receptor beta chains were read from a single sample in a study of beta chain features in type 1 diabetes. TCRdb's table, derived via immunoSEQ multiplex PCR, lists solely in-frame clones and lacks some. The sample lists over 650,000 clones, roughly an eighth seen once, with nearly 0.04% in the top ten. Sequenced: naive CD4+ T cells from blood. The receptors come from a man in his late teens or twenties with type 1 diabetes. CDR3s include the opening cysteine and the closing phenylalanine or tryptophan. The order of the fields is D gene, V gene, clone size, J gene, CDR3 DNA, CDR3 protein. The D gene is left open where the match is weak. A row's size may be missing; if present it is once, few, many or a size class.

-	TRBV10-3	few	TRBJ2-1	TGTGCCATCAGTGAGTCGACCCCAAGCCTTACCAATGAGCAGTTCTTC	CAISESTPSLTNEQFF
-	TRBV7-9	-	TRBJ2-3	TGTGCCAGCAGCTTCGACAGCTTCCGAGATACGCAGTATTTT	CASSFDSFRDTQYF
TRBD1	TRBV12-5	few	TRBJ1-2	TGTGCTAGTGGTTTGACAACGACAGGGGGCCATGGCTACACCTTC	CASGLTTTGGHGYTF
-	TRBV5-6	-	TRBJ2-7	TGTGCCAGCAGCTTAGGCGGCCACTCCTACGAGCAGTACTTC	CASSLGGHSYEQYF
-	TRBV19	-	TRBJ1-6	TGTGCCAGTAGTATAGACGAGGGAGTCACTTCACCCCTCCACTTT	CASSIDEGVTSPLHF
TRBD1	TRBV25-1	-	TRBJ2-2	TGTGCCAGCAGTGAAGCCCAGGGGGACACCGGGGAGCTGTTTTTT	CASSEAQGDTGELFF
-	TRBV6-4	-	TRBJ2-7	TGTGCCAGCCCCGGTGCCAGGGGCTACGAGCAGTACTTC	CASPGARGYEQYF
TRBD2	TRBV14	once	TRBJ2-5	TGTGCCAGCAGCCGCGGGGGATCCCAGTCCTCAGAGACCCAGTACTTC	CASSRGGSQSSETQYF
TRBD1	TRBV30	few	TRBJ1-5	TGTGCCTGGAGTACGAGACAGGGGGCAAGGAATCAGCCCCAGCATTTT	CAWSTRQGARNQPQHF
-	TRBV10-3	-	TRBJ2-7	TGTGCCATCAGCCCTACAGAACTGAGCTCCTACGAGCAGTACTTC	CAISPTELSSYEQYF
-	TRBV18	-	TRBJ2-2	TGTGCCAGCTCACCACAGCGATCCGCCCACACCGGGGAGCTGTTTTTT	CASSPQRSAHTGELFF
-	TRBV10-3	few	TRBJ2-2	TGTGCCATCAGTGACCTCGGGACTCTGAACACCGGGGAGCTGTTTTTT	CAISDLGTLNTGELFF
-	TRBV4-1	-	TRBJ2-1	TGCGCCAGCAGCCAAGATCGGATAGCGTTGTACAATGAGCAGTTCTTC	CASSQDRIALYNEQFF
-	TRBV30	-	TRBJ1-2	TGTGCCTGGAGTGTACCGGGGGGCCGGGGCTATGGCTACACCTTC	CAWSVPGGRGYGYTF
TRBD1	TRBV28	-	TRBJ1-2	TGTGCCAGCAGTCCAGGGACAGTACGGGTCTATGGCTACACCTTC	CASSPGTVRVYGYTF
TRBD1	TRBV5-4	-	TRBJ1-1	TGTGCCAGCAGCTTGGGGGACAGGGCGTTGGAAGCTTTCTTT	CASSLGDRALEAFF
-	TRBV19	-	TRBJ1-5	TGTGCCAGTAGTGGCCGGGGACTTAGCAATCAGCCCCAGCATTTT	CASSGRGLSNQPQHF
TRBD2	TRBV11-2	few	TRBJ2-5	TGTGCCAGCAGTACTAGCGACCGAGAGACCCAGTACTTC	CASSTSDRETQYF
-	TRBV28	few	TRBJ1-2	TGTGCCAGCAGCACCGGCTCTAACTATGGCTACACCTTC	CASSTGSNYGYTF
TRBD2	TRBV5-1	-	TRBJ2-7	TGCGCCACCAAGACTAGCGGGAGCTCCTACGAGCAGTACTTC	CATKTSGSSYEQYF
-	TRBV19	-	TRBJ2-2	TGTGCCAGTAGTATTCGGCTCTACATGGAGGAGCTGTTTTTT	CASSIRLYMEELFF
-	TRBV5-4	-	TRBJ2-1	TGTGCCAGCAGCACCCGTGGGGGAGACTACAATGAGCAGTTCTTC	CASSTRGGDYNEQFF
-	TRBV30	few	TRBJ1-5	TGTGCCTGGAGTGGTAGGGGGTTTAGCAATCAGCCCCAGCATTTT	CAWSGRGFSNQPQHF
-	TRBV19	few	TRBJ2-7	TGTGCCAGCAACCTCGGGACAACCTCCTACGAGCAGTACTTC	CASNLGTTSYEQYF
-	TRBV6-6	-	TRBJ2-7	TGTGCCAGCAGTTATCAGTACGAGCAGTACTTC	CASSYQYEQYF
-	TRBV29-1	-	TRBJ1-1	TGCAGCGTCGGGGGTCTCATGAACACTGAAGCTTTCTTT	CSVGGLMNTEAFF
TRBD1	TRBV7-3	few	TRBJ1-1	TGTGCCAGCAGCTTAAACCCGGGACAGGGTCATACTGAAGCTTTCTTT	CASSLNPGQGHTEAFF
-	TRBV7-7	-	TRBJ2-5	TGTGCTAGCAGCTTAGTTAACGGCAAACAAGAGACCCAGTACTTC	CASSLVNGKQETQYF
-	TRBV14	few	TRBJ1-5	TGTGCCAGCAGCCGAGGGGGGAATCAGCCCCAGCATTTT	CASSRGGNQPQHF
-	TRBV30	-	TRBJ1-2	TGTGCCTGGACCGCCGGGGGGGGGCGAGGCTACACCTTC	CAWTAGGGRGYTF
-	TRBV2	-	TRBJ1-4	TGTGCCAGCAATTTAGGGGGAAGGGAAAAACTGTTTTTT	CASNLGGREKLFF
TRBD1	TRBV30	-	TRBJ1-4	TGTGCCTGGAGTGTGGAGCATGGGACAGCCGGGGAAAAACTGTTTTTT	CAWSVEHGTAGEKLFF
-	TRBV30	-	TRBJ2-1	TGTGCCTGGAGTTCGCGGCTAGAGCAGTTCTTC	CAWSSRLEQFF
-	TRBV4-1	few	TRBJ2-1	TGCGCCAGCAGCCGGGGGGCGTCGGGATACAATGAGCAGTTCTTC	CASSRGASGYNEQFF
TRBD2	TRBV9	few	TRBJ2-1	TGTGCCAGCAGCGTAGGTGGACTAGCGGTTCAGGGGCAGTTCTTC	CASSVGGLAVQGQFF
-	TRBV25-1	-	TRBJ2-2	TGTGCCAGCAGGGTTGACGCCGGGGAGCTGTTTTTT	CASRVDAGELFF
-	TRBV14	-	TRBJ2-2	TGTGCCAGCAGCCATACGGGTAACACCGGGGAGCTGTTTTTT	CASSHTGNTGELFF
-	TRBV29-1	-	TRBJ1-1	TGCAGCGTTGACAGGGCAACCACTGAAGCTTTCTTT	CSVDRATTEAFF
-	TRBV28	-	TRBJ1-5	TGTGCCAGCAGCCTCCCGGGGCAGCCCCAGCATTTT	CASSLPGQPQHF
-	TRBV4-2	few	TRBJ2-2	TGTGCCAGCAGCCTTTATAGCGGGGAGCTGTTTTTT	CASSLYSGELFF
-	TRBV9	-	TRBJ1-1	TGTGCCAGCAGCGTCCTACAGGGTAACACTGAAGCTTTCTTT	CASSVLQGNTEAFF
-	TRBV2	few	TRBJ1-1	TGTGCCAGCAGTGCCGCACCTGGGAACACTGAAGCTTTCTTT	CASSAAPGNTEAFF
-	TRBV19	-	TRBJ2-5	TGTGCCAGTAGTAACCCCCCAGGGGTGGGGACCCAGTACTTC	CASSNPPGVGTQYF
TRBD1	TRBV9	-	TRBJ2-1	TGTGCCAGCAGCGTAGGAGGGTCAGGGGGCTACAATGAGCAGTTCTTC	CASSVGGSGGYNEQFF